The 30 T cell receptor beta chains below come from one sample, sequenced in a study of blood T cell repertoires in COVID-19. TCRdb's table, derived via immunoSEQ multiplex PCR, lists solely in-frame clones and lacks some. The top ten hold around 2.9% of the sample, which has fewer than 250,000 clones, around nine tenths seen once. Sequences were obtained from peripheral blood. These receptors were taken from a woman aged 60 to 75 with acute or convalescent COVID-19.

This CDR3 reads CASSLTSGGHRHYNEQFF. In nucleotides, the CDR3 is TGTGCCAGCAGCTTAACTAGCGGGGGCCACAGACACTACAATGAGCAGTTCTTC. V is TRBV7-3 and J is TRBJ2-1, with TRBD2 matching over 9 bases. The CDR3 sequence is 18 residues long. V shed 0 bases, J shed 3 bases, and the junction held 9 bases outside the gene matches. Germline V lookup: CDR1 SGHTA, CDR2 FQGTGA.

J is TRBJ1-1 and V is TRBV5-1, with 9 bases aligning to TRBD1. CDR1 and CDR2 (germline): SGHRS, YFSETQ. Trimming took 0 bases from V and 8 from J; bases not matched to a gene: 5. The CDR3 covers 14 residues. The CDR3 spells CASSLAMDRGEAFF. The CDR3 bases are TGCGCCAGCAGCTTGGCCATGGACAGGGGCGAAGCTTTCTTT. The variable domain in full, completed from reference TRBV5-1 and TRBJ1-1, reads KAGVTQTPRYLIKTRGQQVTLSCSPISGHRSVSWYQQTPGQGLQFLFEYFSETQRNKGNFPGRFSGRQFSNSRSEMNVSTLELGDSALYLCASSLAMDRGEAFFGQGTRLTVV.

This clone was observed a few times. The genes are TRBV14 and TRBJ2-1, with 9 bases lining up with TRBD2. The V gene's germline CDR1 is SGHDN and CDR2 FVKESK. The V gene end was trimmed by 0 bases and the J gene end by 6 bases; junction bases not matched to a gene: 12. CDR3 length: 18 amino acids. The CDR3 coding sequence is TGTGCCAGCAGCCAAGATTCCCGGACTAGCGCCGGGGGCAATGAGCAGTTCTTC. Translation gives CASSQDSRTSAGGNEQFF.

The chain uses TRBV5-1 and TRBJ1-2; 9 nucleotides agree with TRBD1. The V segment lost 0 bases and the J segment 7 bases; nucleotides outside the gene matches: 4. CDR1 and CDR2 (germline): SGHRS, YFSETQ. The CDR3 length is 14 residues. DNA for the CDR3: TGCGCCAGCAGCTTGGATGGACAGGGGTTTGGCTACACCTTC. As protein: CASSLDGQGFGYTF.

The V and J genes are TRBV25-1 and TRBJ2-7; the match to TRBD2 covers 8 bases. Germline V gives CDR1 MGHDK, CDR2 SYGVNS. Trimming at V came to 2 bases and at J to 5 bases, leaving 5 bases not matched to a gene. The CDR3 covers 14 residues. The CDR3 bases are TGTGCCAGCAGTGAAGGAGCGGGGGACCACGAGCAGTACTTC. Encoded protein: CASSEGAGDHEQYF.

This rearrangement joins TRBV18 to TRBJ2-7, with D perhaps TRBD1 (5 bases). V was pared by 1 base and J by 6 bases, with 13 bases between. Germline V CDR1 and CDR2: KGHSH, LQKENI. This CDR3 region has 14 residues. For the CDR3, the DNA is TGTGCCAGCTCACCACAGGGGTCCCGGGCCGAGCAGTACTTC. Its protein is CASSPQGSRAEQYF.

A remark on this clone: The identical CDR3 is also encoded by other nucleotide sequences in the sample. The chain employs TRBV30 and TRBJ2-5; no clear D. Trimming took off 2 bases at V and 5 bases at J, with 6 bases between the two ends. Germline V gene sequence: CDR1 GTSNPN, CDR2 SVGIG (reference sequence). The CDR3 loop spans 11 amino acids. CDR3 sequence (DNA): TGTGCCTGGAGTCTTCGGGAGACCCAGTACTTC. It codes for CAWSLRETQYF. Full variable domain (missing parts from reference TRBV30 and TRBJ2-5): SQTIHQWPATLVQPVGSPLSLECTVEGTSNPNLYWYRQAAGRGLQLLFYSVGIGQISSEVPQNLSASRPQDRQFILSSKKLLLSDSGFYLCAWSLRETQYFGPGTRLLVL.

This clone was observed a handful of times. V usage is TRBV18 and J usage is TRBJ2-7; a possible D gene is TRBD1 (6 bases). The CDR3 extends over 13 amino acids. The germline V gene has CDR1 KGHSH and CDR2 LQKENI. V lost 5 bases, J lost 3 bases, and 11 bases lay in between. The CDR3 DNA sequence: TGTGCCAGCTCAAGGCAGGGGCGCTACGAGCAGTACTTC. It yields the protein CASSRQGRYEQYF.

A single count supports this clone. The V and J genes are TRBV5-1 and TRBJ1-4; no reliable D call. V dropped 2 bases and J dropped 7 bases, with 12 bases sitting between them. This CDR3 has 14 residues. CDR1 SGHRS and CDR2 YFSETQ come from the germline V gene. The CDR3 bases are TGCGCCAGCAGCTTAGCGGGGAAGGGTGAAAAACTGTTTTTT. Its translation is CASSLAGKGEKLFF.

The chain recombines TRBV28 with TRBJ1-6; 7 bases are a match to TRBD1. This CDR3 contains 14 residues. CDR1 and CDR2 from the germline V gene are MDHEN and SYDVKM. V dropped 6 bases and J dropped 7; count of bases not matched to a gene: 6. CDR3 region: CASRTTGENSPLHF. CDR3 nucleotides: TGTGCCAGCAGAACTACAGGGGAAAATTCACCCCTCCACTTT.

The CDR3, as DNA: TGTGCCAGCAGCGATGACAGTCTATCCTACGAGCAGTACTTC. Its protein is CASSDDSLSYEQYF. The chain recombines TRBV27 with TRBJ2-7; D is possibly TRBD1 (5 bases). The germline CDR1 and CDR2 sequences are MNHEY and SMNVEV (reference sequence). Trimming removed 6 bases at V and 1 base at J, with 13 bases between. The CDR3 extends over 14 amino acids.

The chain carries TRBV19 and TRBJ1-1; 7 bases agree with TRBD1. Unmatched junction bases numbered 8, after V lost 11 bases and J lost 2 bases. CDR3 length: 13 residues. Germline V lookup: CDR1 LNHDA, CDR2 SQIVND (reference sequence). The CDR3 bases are TGTGCCGCTCAGACAGGGCTCAACACTGAAGCTTTCTTT. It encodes CAAQTGLNTEAFF.

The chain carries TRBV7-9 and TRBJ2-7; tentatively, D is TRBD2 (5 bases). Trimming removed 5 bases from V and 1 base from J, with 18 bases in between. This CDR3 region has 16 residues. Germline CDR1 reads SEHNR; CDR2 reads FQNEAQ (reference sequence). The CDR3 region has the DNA TGTGCCAGCAGCCCGTCCTTTAGGACTTCGTCCTACGAGCAGTACTTC. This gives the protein CASSPSFRTSSYEQYF.

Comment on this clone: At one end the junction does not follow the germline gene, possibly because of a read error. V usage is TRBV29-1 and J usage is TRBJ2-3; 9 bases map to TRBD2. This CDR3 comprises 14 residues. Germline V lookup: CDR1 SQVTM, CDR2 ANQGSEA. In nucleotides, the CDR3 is TGCAGCGTTGAAGACGGGACTAGCAGAGATACGCAGTATTTT. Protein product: CSVEDGTSRDTQYF.

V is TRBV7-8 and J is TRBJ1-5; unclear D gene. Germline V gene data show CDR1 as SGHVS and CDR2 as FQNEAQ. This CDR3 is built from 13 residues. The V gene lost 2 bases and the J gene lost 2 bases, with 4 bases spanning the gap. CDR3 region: CASSLQGNQPQHF. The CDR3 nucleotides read TGTGCCAGCAGCTTACAGGGCAATCAGCCCCAGCATTTT. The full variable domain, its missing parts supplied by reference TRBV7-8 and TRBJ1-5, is GAGVSQSPRYKVAKRGQDVALRCDPISGHVSLFWYQQALGQGPEFLTYFQNEAQLDKSGLPSDRFFAERPEGSVSTLKIQRTQQEDSAVYLCASSLQGNQPQHFGDGTRLSIL.

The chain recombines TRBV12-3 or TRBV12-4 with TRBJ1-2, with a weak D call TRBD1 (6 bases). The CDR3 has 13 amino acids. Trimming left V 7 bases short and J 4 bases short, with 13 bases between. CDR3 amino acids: CASTPGTRYGYTF. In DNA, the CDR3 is TGTGCCAGCACACCCGGGACACGCTATGGCTACACCTTC.

This CDR3 reads CASSFAPGGVVEQYF. CDR3 nucleotide sequence: TGCGCCAGCAGCTTCGCCCCTGGCGGGGTTGTCGAGCAGTACTTC. The chain carries TRBV5-1 and TRBJ2-7; D might be TRBD2 (6 bases). The CDR3 is 15 amino acids. Germline V CDR1 and CDR2: SGHRS, YFSETQ. Trimming took off 2 bases at V and 6 bases at J, with 18 bases between the two ends.

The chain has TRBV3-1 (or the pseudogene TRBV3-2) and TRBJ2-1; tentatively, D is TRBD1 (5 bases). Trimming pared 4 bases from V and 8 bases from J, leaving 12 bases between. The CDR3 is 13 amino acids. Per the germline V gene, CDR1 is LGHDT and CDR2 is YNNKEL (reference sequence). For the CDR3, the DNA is TGTGCCAGCAGCCGAACAGGTTTGGATGAGCAGTTCTTC. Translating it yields CASSRTGLDEQFF.

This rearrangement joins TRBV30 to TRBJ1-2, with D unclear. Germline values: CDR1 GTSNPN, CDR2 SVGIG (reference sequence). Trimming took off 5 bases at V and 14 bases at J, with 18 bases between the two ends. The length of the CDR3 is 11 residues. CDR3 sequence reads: CAWASIGDPTF. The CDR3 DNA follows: TGTGCCTGGGCAAGTATAGGAGACCCAACCTTC.

CDR3 in amino acids: CASSLSGTGSTDTQYF. The DNA of the CDR3 is TGCGCCAGCAGCCTCAGCGGGACAGGGAGCACAGATACGCAGTATTTT. The chain carries TRBV5-1 and TRBJ2-3, with TRBD1 matching 9 bases. V lost 4 bases and J lost 0; bases outside the gene matches: 6. The length of the CDR3 is 16 residues. The germline gives CDR1 SGHRS, CDR2 YFSETQ.

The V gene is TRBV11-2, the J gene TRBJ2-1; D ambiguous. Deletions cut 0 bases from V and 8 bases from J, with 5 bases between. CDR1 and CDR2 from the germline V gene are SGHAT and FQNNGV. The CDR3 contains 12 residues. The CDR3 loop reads CASSLDPYEQFF. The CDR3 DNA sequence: TGTGCCAGCAGCTTAGACCCTTATGAGCAGTTCTTC.

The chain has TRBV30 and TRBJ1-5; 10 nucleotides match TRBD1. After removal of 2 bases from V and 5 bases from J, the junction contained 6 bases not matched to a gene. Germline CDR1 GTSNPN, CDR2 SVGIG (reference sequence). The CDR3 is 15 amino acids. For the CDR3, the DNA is TGTGCCTGGAGTTCCGGGACAGGGGTGTATCAGCCCCAGCATTTT. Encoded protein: CAWSSGTGVYQPQHF.

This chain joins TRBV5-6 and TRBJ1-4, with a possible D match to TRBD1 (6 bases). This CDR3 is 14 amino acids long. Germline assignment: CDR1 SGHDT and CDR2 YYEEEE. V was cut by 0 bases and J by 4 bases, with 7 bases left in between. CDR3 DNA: TGTGCCAGCAGCTTGGTCAGGGGTAATGAAAAACTGTTTTTT. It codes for CASSLVRGNEKLFF.

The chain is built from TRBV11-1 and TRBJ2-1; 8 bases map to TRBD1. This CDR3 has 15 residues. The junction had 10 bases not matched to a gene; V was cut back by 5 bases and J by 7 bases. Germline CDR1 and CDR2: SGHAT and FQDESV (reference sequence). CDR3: CASSHGQGSSNEQFF. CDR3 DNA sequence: TGTGCCAGCAGCCACGGACAGGGTTCTTCTAATGAGCAGTTCTTC.

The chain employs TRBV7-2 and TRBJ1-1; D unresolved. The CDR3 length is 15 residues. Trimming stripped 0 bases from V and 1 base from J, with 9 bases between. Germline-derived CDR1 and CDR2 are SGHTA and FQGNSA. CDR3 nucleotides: TGTGCCAGCAGCTTAGCGCGCAGGTCGAACACTGAAGCTTTCTTT. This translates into CASSLARRSNTEAFF.

The CDR3 nucleotides are TGCGCCAGCAGGATTACAGGGGGCTGGTCCGACGAGCAGTACTTC. It codes for CASRITGGWSDEQYF. The chain employs TRBV5-1 and TRBJ2-7; the match to TRBD1 covers 9 bases. The CDR3 extends over 15 amino acids. With V trimmed by 5 bases and J by 5 bases, 11 bases remained unmatched. Germline V CDR1 and CDR2: SGHRS, YFSETQ.

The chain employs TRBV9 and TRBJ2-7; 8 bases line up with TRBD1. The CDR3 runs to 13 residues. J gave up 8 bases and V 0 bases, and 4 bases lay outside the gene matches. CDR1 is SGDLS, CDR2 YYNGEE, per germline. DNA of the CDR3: TGTGCCAGCAGCGTAGGTGCAGGGGGCAAGCAGTACTTC. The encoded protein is CASSVGAGGKQYF.

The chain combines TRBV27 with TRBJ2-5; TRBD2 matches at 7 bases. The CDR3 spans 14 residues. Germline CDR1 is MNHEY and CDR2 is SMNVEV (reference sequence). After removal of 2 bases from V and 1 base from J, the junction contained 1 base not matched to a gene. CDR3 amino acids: CASSLRLAQETQYF. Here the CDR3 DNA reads TGTGCCAGCAGTTTACGACTAGCCCAAGAGACCCAGTACTTC.

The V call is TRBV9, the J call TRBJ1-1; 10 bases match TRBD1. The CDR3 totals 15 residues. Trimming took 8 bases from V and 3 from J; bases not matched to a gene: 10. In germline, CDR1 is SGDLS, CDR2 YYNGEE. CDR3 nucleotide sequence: TGTGCCAGTTCCGGGACAGGGGTTTTGGACACTGAAGCTTTCTTT. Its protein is CASSGTGVLDTEAFF. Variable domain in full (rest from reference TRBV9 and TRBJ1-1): DSGVTQTPKHLITATGQRVTLRCSPRSGDLSVYWYQQSLDQGLQFLIQYYNGEERAKGNILERFSAQQFPDLHSELNLSSLELGDSALYFCASSGTGVLDTEAFFGQGTRLTVV.

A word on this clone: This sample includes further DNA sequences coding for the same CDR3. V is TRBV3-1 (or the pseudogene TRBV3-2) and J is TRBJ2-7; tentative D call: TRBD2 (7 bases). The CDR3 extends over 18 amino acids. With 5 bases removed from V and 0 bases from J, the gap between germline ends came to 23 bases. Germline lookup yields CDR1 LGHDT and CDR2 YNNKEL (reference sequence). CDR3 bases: TGTGCCAGCAGCTTCATAGGGGGGGGTCGGGAGAGCTCCTACGAGCAGTACTTC. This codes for CASSFIGGGRESSYEQYF.